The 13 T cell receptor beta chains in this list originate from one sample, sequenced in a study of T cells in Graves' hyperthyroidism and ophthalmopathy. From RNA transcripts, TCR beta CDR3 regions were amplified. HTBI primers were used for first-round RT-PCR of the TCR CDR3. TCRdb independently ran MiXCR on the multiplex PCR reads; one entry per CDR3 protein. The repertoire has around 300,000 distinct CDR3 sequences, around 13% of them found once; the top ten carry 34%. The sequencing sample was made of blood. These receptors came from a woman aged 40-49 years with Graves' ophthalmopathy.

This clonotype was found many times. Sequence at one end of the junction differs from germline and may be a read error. This chain's CDR3 is CSARDVAGVSSNEQFF. CDR3 DNA: TGCAGTGCTCGAGATGTAGCGGGAGTTTCCTCCAATGAGCAGTTCTTC. This chain connects TRBV20-1 to TRBJ2-1; 9 positions match TRBD2. The CDR3 extends over 16 amino acids. Germline V gene lookup returns CDR1 DFQATT and CDR2 SNEGSKA (reference sequence).

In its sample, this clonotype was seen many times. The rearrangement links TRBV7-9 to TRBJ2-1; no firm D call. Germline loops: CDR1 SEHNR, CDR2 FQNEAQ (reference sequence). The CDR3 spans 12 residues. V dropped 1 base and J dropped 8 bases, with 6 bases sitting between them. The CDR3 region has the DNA TGTGCCAGCAGCTTAGTGGGCGATGAGCAGTTCTTC. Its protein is CASSLVGDEQFF.

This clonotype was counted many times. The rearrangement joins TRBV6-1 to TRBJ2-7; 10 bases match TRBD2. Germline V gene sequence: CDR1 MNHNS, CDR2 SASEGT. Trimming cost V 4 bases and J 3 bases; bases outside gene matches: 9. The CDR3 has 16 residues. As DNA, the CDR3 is TGTGCCAGCAGTGCAAGGACTAGCGGAGTTAACTACGAGCAGTACTTC. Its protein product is CASSARTSGVNYEQYF.

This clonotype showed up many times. CDR3 sequence reads: CASSPRGSSGGAWQYF. The DNA for the CDR3 is TGTGCCAGCAGCCCCCGAGGGTCTAGCGGGGGGGCTTGGCAGTACTTC. V and J are TRBV7-2 and TRBJ2-7, with TRBD2 matching 12 bases. Looked up from germline, CDR1 is SGHTA and CDR2 is FQGNSA. Losses at the gene ends were 5 bases for V and 9 bases for J; bases not matched to a gene: 14. The CDR3 is made up of 16 amino acids. Looking up the rest from reference TRBV7-2 and TRBJ2-7 gives the full variable domain: GAGVSQSPSNKVTEKGKDVELRCDPISGHTALYWYRQSLGQGLEFLIYFQGNSAPDKSGLPSDRFSAERTGGSVSTLTIQRTQQEDSAVYLCASSPRGSSGGAWQYFGPGTRLTVT.

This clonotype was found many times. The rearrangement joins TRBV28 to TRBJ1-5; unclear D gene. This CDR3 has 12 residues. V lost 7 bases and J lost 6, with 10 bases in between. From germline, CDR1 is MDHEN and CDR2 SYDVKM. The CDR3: CASTLGGQPQHF. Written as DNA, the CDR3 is TGTGCCAGCACCTTAGGCGGTCAGCCCCAGCATTTT.

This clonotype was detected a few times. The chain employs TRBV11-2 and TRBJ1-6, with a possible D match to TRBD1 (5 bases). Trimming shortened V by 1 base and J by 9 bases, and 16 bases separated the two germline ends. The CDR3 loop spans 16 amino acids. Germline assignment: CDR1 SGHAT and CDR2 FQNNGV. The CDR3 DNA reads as TGTGCCAGCAGCTTAGGATGGGGGTTCGGGGCTTCACCCCTCCACTTT. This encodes CASSLGWGFGASPLHF. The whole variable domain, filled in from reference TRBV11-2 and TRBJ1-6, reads EAGVAQSPRYKIIEKRQSVAFWCNPISGHATLYWYQQILGQGPKLLIQFQNNGVVDDSQLPKDRFSAERLKGVDSTLKIQPAKLEDSAVYLCASSLGWGFGASPLHFGNGTRLTVT.

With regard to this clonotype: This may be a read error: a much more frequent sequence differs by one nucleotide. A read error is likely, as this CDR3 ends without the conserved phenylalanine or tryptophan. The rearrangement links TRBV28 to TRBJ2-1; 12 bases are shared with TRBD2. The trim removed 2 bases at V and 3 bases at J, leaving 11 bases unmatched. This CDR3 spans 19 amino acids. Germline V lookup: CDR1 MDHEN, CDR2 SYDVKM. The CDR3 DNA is TGTGCCAGCAGTTTAAGGCCCGGGACTAGCGGGTCTTACTACAATGAGCAGTTCCTC. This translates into CASSLRPGTSGSYYNEQFL.

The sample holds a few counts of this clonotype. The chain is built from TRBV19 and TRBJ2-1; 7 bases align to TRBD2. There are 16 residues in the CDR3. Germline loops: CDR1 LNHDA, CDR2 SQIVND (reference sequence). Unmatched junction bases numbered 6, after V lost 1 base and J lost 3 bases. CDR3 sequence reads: CASSIGRGGYYNEQFF. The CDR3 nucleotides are TGTGCCAGTAGTATAGGTCGCGGGGGATACTACAATGAGCAGTTCTTC.

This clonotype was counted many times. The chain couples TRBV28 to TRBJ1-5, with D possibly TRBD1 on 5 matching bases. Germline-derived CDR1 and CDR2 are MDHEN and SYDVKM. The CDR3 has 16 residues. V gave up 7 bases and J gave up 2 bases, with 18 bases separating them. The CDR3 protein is CASTPGWGRGNQPQHF. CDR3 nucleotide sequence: TGTGCCAGCACACCAGGGTGGGGAAGAGGCAATCAGCCCCAGCATTTT.

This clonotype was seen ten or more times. The CDR3 loop is CSAPSGKPPYEQYF. The CDR3 DNA reads TGCAGTGCCCCAAGTGGAAAGCCTCCCTACGAGCAGTACTTC. The chain uses TRBV20-1 and TRBJ2-7, with D hard to call. Trimming removed 6 bases at V and 2 bases at J, with 17 bases between. The germline gives CDR1 DFQATT, CDR2 SNEGSKA (reference sequence). There are 14 residues in the CDR3.

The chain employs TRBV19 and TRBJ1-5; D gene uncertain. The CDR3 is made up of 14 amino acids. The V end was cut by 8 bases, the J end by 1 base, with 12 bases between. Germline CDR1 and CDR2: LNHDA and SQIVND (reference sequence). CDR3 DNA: TGTGCCAGTTCGGCGGGCGTCAGCAATCAGCCCCAGCATTTT. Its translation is CASSAGVSNQPQHF. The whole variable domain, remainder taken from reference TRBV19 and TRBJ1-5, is DGGITQSPKYLFRKEGQNVTLSCEQNLNHDAMYWYRQDPGQGLRLIYYSQIVNDFQKGDIAEGYSVSREKKESFPLTVTSAQKNPTAFYLCASSAGVSNQPQHFGDGTRLSIL.

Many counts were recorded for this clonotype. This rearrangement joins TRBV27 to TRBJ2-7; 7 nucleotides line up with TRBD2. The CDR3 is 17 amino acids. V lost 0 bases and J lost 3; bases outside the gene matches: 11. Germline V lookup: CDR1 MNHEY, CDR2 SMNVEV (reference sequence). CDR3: CASSLSFKTSLNYEQYF. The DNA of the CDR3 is TGTGCCAGCAGTTTATCCTTCAAGACTAGCCTAAACTACGAGCAGTACTTC.

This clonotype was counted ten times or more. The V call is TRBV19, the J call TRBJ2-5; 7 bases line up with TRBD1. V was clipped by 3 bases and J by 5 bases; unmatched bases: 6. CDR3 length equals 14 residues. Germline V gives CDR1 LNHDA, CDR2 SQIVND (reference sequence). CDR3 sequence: CASSIRRGLETQYF. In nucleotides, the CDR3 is TGTGCCAGTAGTATTCGTAGGGGGCTCGAGACCCAGTACTTC.